This T cell receptor beta chain was recovered during a study of Ad26.COV2.S vaccination and SARS-CoV-2 variants. Study outcomes and limitations: Vaccine recipients surpassed placebo recipients in spike-specific TCR breadth. It is possible that the TCR breadth and depth analyses underestimated the total T cell responses.

The CDR3 consists of 14 residues. From germline, CDR1 is SNHLY and CDR2 FYNNEI. V was pared by 6 bases and J by 2 bases, with 13 bases between. Worth noting for this clone: The antigen is undetermined.

Described treatment: over 15 received Ad26.COV2.S at low or high dose, single or two shots; about 5 received placebo; per-sample allocation not given. After the first vaccine or placebo injection, samples were drawn on day 63. An Ad26 vector was used to express Wuhan-strain SARS-CoV-2 spike as the vaccine. Sequenced by immunoSEQ multiplex PCR; TCRdb stores in-frame clones only, minus some. The sample gives fewer than 500,000 clones, approximately 89% of which show up once; about 2.4% is in the top ten. This receptor was taken from a person aged 18-65 years who received the Ad26.COV2.S COVID-19 vaccine or a placebo. The chain joins TRBV2 to TRBJ2-5; D perhaps matches TRBD1 (6 bases). This specimen was peripheral blood, taken in a trial of Ad26.COV2.S vaccine versus placebo. The CDR3 DNA follows: TGTGCCAGCAGCGGATGGACAGATCAAGAGACCCAGTACTTC. This codes for CASSGWTDQETQYF.